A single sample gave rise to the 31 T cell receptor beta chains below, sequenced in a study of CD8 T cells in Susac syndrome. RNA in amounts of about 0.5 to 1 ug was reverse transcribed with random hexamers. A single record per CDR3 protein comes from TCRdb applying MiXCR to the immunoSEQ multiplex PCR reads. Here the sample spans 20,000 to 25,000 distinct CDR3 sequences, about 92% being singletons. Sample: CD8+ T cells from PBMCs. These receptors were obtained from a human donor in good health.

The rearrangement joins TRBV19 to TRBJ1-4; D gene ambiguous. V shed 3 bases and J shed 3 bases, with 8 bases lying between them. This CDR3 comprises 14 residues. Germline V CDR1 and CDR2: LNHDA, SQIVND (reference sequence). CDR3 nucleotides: TGTGCCAGTAGTATCCGGGCTCCTAATGAAAAACTGTTTTTT. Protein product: CASSIRAPNEKLFF. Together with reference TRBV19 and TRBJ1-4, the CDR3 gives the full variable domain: DGGITQSPKYLFRKEGQNVTLSCEQNLNHDAMYWYRQDPGQGLRLIYYSQIVNDFQKGDIAEGYSVSREKKESFPLTVTSAQKNPTAFYLCASSIRAPNEKLFFGSGTQLSVL.

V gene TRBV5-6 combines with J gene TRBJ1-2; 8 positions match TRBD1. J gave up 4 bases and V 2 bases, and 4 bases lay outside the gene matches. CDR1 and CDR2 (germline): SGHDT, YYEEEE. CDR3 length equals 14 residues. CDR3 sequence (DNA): TGTGCCAGCAGCTTCCGACAGGGGAGCTATGGCTACACCTTC. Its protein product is CASSFRQGSYGYTF.

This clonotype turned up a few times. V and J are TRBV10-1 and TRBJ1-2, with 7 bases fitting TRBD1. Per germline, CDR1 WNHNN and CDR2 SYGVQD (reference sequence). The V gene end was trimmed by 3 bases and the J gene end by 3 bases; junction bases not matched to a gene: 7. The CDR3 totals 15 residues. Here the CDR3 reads CASSDSTGVDYGYTF. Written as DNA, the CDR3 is TGCGCCAGCAGTGATTCTACAGGGGTTGACTATGGCTACACCTTC.

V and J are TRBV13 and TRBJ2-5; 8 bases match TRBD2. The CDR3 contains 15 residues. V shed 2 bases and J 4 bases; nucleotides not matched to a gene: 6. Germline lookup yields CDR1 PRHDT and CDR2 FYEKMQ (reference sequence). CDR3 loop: CASSLSGGLVETQYF. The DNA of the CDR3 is TGTGCCAGCAGCTTAAGTGGGGGACTAGTAGAGACCCAGTACTTC. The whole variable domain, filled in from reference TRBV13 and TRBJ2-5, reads AAGVIQSPRHLIKEKRETATLKCYPIPRHDTVYWYQQGPGQDPQFLISFYEKMQSDKGSIPDRFSAQQFSDYHSELNMSSLELGDSALYFCASSLSGGLVETQYFGPGTRLLVL.

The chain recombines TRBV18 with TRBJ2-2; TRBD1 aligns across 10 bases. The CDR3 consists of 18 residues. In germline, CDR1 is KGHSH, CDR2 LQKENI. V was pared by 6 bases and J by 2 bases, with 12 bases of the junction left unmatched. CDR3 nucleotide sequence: TGTGCCAGCTCCTCTCCCCGGGACAGGGGCATCAACACCGGGGAGCTGTTTTTT. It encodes CASSSPRDRGINTGELFF.

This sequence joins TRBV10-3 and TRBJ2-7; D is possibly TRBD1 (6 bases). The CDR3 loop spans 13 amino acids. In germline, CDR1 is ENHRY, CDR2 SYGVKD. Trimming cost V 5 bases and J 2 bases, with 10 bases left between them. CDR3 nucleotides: TGTGCCATCAGTATGGACAGCACCTACGAGCAGTACTTC. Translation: CAISMDSTYEQYF.

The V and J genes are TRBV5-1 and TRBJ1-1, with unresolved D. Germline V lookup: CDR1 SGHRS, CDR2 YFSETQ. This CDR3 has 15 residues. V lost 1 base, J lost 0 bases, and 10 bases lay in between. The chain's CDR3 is CASSLFERLNTEAFF. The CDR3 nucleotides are TGCGCCAGCAGCTTGTTCGAGAGACTGAACACTGAAGCTTTCTTT.

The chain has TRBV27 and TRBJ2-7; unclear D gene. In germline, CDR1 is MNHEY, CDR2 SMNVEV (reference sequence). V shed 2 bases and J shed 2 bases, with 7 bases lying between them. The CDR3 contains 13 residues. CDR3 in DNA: TGTGCCAGCAGTTTAAACCCCACCTACGAGCAGTACTTC. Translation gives CASSLNPTYEQYF.

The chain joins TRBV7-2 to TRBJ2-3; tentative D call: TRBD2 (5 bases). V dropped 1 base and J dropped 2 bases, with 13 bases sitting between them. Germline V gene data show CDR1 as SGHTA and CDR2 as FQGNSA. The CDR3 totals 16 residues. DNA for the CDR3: TGTGCCAGCAGCTTAGGGACCCTGGACTTCACAGATACGCAGTATTTT. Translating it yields CASSLGTLDFTDTQYF.

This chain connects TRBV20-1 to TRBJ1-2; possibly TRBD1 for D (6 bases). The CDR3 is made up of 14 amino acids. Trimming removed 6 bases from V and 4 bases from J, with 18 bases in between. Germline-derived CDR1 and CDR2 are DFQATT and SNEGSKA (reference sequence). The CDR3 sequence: CSAVHRAMSYGYTF. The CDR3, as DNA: TGCAGTGCCGTTCACAGGGCAATGTCCTATGGCTACACCTTC.

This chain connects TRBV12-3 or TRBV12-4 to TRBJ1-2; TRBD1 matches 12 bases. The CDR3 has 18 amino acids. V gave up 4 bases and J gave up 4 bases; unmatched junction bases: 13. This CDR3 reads CASSSVAGTGGPGYGYTF. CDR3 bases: TGTGCCAGCAGTTCAGTAGCCGGGACAGGGGGCCCGGGCTATGGCTACACCTTC.

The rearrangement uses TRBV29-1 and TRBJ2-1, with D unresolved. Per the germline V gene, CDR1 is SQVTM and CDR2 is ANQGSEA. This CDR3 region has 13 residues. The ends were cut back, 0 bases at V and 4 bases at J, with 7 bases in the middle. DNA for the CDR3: TGCAGCGTTGAAGACAGCTCTTACAATGAGCAGTTCTTC. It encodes CSVEDSSYNEQFF.

The CDR3 sequence is CASSQGSGLVGNEQFF. CDR3 DNA sequence: TGCGCCAGCAGCCAAGGGTCTGGACTAGTTGGCAATGAGCAGTTCTTC. J is TRBJ2-1 and V is TRBV4-3; 7 bases line up with TRBD2. Losses at the gene ends were 1 base for V and 6 bases for J; bases not matched to a gene: 9. Germline lookup yields CDR1 LGHNA and CDR2 YSLEER. The CDR3 contains 16 residues.

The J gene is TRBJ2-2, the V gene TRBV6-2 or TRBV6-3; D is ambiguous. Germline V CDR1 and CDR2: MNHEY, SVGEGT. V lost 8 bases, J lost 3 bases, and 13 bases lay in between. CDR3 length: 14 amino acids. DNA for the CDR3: TGTGCCAGCGGTGAGAATTTGGACACCGGGGAGCTGTTTTTT. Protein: CASGENLDTGELFF.

The CDR3 sequence is CASSYSSGLDTEAFF. The CDR3 DNA follows: TGTGCCAGCAGTTACTCATCCGGGTTGGACACTGAAGCTTTCTTT. The chain is built from TRBV6-2 or TRBV6-3 and TRBJ1-1; unclear D gene. The ends were cut back, 0 bases at V and 3 bases at J, with 11 bases in the middle. The germline V gene has CDR1 MNHEY and CDR2 SVGEGT. This CDR3 spans 15 amino acids.

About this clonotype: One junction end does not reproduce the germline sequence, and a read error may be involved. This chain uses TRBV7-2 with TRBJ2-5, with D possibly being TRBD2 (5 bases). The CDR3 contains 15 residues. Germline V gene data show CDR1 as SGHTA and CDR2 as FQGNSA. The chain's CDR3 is CASSWGARYQEAQYF. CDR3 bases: TGTGCCAGCAGCTGGGGAGCCCGTTATCAAGAGGCCCAGTACTTC.

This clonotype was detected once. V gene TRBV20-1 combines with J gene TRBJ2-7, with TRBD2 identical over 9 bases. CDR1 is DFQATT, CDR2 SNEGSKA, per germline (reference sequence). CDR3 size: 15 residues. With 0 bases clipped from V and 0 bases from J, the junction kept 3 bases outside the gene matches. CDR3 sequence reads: CSAREASGASYEQYF. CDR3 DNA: TGCAGTGCTAGAGAGGCTAGCGGGGCCTCCTACGAGCAGTACTTC.

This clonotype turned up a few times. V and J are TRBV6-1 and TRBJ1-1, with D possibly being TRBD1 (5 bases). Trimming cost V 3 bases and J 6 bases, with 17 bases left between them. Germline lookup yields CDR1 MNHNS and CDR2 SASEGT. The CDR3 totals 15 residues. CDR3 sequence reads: CASSEAVDRPAEAFF. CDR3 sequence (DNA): TGTGCCAGCAGTGAGGCCGTCGACAGACCGGCTGAAGCTTTCTTT.

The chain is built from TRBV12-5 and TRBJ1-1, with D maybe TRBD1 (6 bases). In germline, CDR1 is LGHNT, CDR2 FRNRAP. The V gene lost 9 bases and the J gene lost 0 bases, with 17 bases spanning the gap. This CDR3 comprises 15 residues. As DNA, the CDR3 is TGTGCTAGCCTGCAGTCCGGGACAATGAACACTGAAGCTTTCTTT. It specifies CASLQSGTMNTEAFF.

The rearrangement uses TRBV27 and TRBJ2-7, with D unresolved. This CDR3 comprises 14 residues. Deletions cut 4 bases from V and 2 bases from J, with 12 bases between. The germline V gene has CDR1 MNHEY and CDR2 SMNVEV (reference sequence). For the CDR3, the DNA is TGTGCCAGCAGTTCCGTCAGCATTGCCTACGAGCAGTACTTC. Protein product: CASSSVSIAYEQYF.

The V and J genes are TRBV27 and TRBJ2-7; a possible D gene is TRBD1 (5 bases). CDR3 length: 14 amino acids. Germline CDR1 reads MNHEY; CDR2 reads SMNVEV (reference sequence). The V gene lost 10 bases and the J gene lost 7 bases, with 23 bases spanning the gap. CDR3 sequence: CATSAGQDLGEQYF. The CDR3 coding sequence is TGTGCCACCTCGGCAGGGCAGGACCTCGGGGAGCAGTACTTC.

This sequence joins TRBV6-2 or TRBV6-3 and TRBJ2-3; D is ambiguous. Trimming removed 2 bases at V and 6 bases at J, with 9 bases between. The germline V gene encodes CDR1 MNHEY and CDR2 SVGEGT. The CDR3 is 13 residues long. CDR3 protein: CASSYQYEDTQYF. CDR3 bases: TGTGCCAGCAGTTACCAGTACGAGGATACGCAGTATTTT.

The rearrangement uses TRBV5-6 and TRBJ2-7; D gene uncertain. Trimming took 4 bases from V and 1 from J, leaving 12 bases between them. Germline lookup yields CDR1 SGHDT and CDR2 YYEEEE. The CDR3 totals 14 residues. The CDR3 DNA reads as TGTGCCAGCAGCCACGTATTATTTTCCTACGAGCAGTACTTC. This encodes CASSHVLFSYEQYF.

The CDR3 bases are TGTGCCAGCGACAGGGTCGAGAACACTGAAGCTTTCTTT. Protein product: CASDRVENTEAFF. V gene TRBV7-9 combines with J gene TRBJ1-1; 7 bases align to TRBD1. The CDR3 runs 13 residues. J lost 1 base, V lost 8 bases, and 4 bases had no gene match. Germline V gene sequence: CDR1 SEHNR, CDR2 FQNEAQ (reference sequence).

CDR3 nucleotides: TGTGCCAGCAGTGGACAGGGGGAGACCGGGGAGCTGTTTTTT. This translates into CASSGQGETGELFF. The chain couples TRBV6-2 or TRBV6-3 to TRBJ2-2; 10 nucleotides match TRBD1. Trimming cost V 5 bases and J 5 bases; bases outside gene matches: 2. Germline V gene lookup returns CDR1 MNHEY and CDR2 SVGEGT. The CDR3 runs 14 residues.

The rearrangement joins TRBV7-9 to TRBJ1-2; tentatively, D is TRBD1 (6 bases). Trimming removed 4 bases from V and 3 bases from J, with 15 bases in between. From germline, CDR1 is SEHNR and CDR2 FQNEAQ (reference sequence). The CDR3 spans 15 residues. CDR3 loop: CASSSTRGWDYGYTF. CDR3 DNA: TGTGCCAGCAGCTCTACCAGGGGATGGGACTATGGCTACACCTTC.

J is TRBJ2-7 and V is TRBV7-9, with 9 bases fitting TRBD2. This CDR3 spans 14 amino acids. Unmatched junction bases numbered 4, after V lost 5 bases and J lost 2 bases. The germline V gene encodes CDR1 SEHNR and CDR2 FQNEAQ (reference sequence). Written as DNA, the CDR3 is TGTGCCAGCAGCGGCGGGGGGGAAACCTACGAGCAGTACTTC. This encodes CASSGGGETYEQYF.

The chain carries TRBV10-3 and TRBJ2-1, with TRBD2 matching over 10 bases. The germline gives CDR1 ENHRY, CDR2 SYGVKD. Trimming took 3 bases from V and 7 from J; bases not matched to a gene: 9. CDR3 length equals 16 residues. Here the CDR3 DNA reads TGTGCCATCAGTGAAGAAGCGGGGGGGCCCCGAAATGAGCAGTTCTTC. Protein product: CAISEEAGGPRNEQFF.

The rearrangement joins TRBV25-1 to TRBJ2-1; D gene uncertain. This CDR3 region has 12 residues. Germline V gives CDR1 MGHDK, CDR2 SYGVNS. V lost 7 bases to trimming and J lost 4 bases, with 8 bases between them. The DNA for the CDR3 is TGTGCCAGCACCCACACGTACAATGAGCAGTTCTTC. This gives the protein CASTHTYNEQFF.

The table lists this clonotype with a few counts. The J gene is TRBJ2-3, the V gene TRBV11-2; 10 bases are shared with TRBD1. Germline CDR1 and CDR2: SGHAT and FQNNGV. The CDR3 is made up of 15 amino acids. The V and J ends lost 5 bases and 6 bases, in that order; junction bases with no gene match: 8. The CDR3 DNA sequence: TGTGCCAGCAGCACTGACAGGGGGCGATCCGATACGCAGTATTTT. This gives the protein CASSTDRGRSDTQYF.

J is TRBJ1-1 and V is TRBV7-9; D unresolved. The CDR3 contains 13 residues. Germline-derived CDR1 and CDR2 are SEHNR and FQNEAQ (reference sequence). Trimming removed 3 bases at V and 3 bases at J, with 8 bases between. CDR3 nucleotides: TGTGCCAGCAGCTTTCTCCGGGACACTGAAGCTTTCTTT. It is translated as CASSFLRDTEAFF.